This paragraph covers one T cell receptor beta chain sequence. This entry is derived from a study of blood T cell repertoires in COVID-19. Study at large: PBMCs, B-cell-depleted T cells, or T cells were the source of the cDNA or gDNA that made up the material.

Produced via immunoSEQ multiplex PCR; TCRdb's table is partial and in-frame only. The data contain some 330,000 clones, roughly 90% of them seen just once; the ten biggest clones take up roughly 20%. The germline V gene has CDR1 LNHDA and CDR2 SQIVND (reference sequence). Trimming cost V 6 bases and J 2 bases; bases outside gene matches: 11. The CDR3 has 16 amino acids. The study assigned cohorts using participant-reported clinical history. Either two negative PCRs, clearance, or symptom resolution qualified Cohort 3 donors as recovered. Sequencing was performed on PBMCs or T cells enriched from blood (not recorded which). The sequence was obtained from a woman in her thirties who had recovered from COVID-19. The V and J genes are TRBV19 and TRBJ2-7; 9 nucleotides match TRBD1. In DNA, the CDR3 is TGTGCCAGTAGCTTCCGGGACAGGGACCAAACCTACGAGCAGTACTTC. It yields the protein CASSFRDRDQTYEQYF.